Each of the 12 T cell receptor beta chains below was sequenced from the same sample in a study of blood T cell repertoires in COVID-19. TCRdb's copy holds only in-frame clones and misses some; the assay was immunoSEQ multiplex PCR. This table holds some 160,000 clones, 86% found once. Sequences were obtained from peripheral blood. Source of these receptors: an older woman with acute or convalescent COVID-19.

The gene calls are TRBV11-2 and TRBJ2-5; perhaps TRBD1 as D (5 bases). The CDR3 has 14 residues. With 3 bases removed from V and 1 base from J, the gap between germline ends came to 9 bases. CDR1 is SGHAT, CDR2 FQNNGV, per germline. The CDR3 region is CASSLRQIQETQYF. The CDR3 DNA follows: TGTGCCAGCAGCTTGAGACAGATCCAAGAGACCCAGTACTTC. The full variable domain, with the rest looked up from reference TRBV11-2 and TRBJ2-5, is EAGVAQSPRYKIIEKRQSVAFWCNPISGHATLYWYQQILGQGPKLLIQFQNNGVVDDSQLPKDRFSAERLKGVDSTLKIQPAKLEDSAVYLCASSLRQIQETQYFGPGTRLLVL.

This chain's CDR3 is CASSEQGRGLGQPQHF. The CDR3 bases are TGTGCCAGCAGTGAACAGGGCAGGGGGCTCGGTCAGCCCCAGCATTTT. This chain joins TRBV6-1 and TRBJ1-5; 8 nucleotides agree with TRBD1. This CDR3 has 16 residues. The J segment lost 6 bases and the V segment lost 2 bases, leaving 9 bases of the junction unmatched. Germline V lookup: CDR1 MNHNS, CDR2 SASEGT.

The CDR3 here is CSVHKRGQGNQPQHF. The CDR3 DNA reads TGCAGCGTTCACAAAAGAGGACAGGGCAATCAGCCCCAGCATTTT. V usage is TRBV29-1 and J usage is TRBJ1-5; 7 bases agree with TRBD1. V shed 5 bases and J 2 bases; nucleotides not matched to a gene: 9. Germline CDR1 reads SQVTM; CDR2 reads ANQGSEA. This CDR3 contains 15 residues. Full variable domain (missing parts from reference TRBV29-1 and TRBJ1-5): SAVISQKPSRDICQRGTSLTIQCQVDSQVTMMFWYRQQPGQSLTLIATANQGSEATYESGFVIDKFPISRPNLTFSTLTVSNMSPEDSSIYLCSVHKRGQGNQPQHFGDGTRLSIL.

The V gene is TRBV19, the J gene TRBJ2-7; D possibly corresponds to TRBD1 (5 bases). The CDR3 has 14 residues. Trimming stripped 6 bases from V and 1 base from J, with 13 bases between. CDR1 and CDR2 from the germline V gene are LNHDA and SQIVND (reference sequence). Here the CDR3 reads CASRPRGNSYEQYF. CDR3 DNA sequence: TGTGCCAGTAGACCTAGGGGCAATTCCTACGAGCAGTACTTC.

This chain connects TRBV4-1 to TRBJ2-3; D is uncertain. CDR3 length equals 15 residues. With 0 bases removed from V and 0 bases from J, the gap between germline ends came to 7 bases. Germline V gives CDR1 MGHRA, CDR2 YSYEKL. The CDR3 DNA follows: TGCGCCAGCAGCCAAGATCCCGTAAGCACAGATACGCAGTATTTT. Protein product: CASSQDPVSTDTQYF.

The rearrangement uses TRBV5-1 and TRBJ1-6; D not resolved. Trimming removed 1 base at V and 7 bases at J, with 12 bases between. The CDR3 covers 15 residues. Per germline, CDR1 SGHRS and CDR2 YFSETQ. The CDR3 DNA reads TGCGCCAGCAGCTTGAGCGGGCTCGGAAATTCACCCCTCCACTTT. Translating it yields CASSLSGLGNSPLHF.

The chain employs TRBV11-3 and TRBJ2-7; possibly TRBD1 for D (6 bases). The ends were cut back, 0 bases at V and 5 bases at J, with 8 bases in the middle. The CDR3 length is 13 residues. Germline CDR1 and CDR2: SGHNT and YENEEA. The CDR3 DNA reads as TGTGCCAGCAGCTTAGACAGGGGCCACGAGCAGTACTTC. The encoded protein is CASSLDRGHEQYF.

The J gene is TRBJ1-1, the V gene TRBV7-9; TRBD1 matches 7 bases. This CDR3 spans 15 amino acids. After removal of 1 base from V and 4 bases from J, the junction contained 6 bases not matched to a gene. Germline CDR1 is SEHNR and CDR2 is FQNEAQ (reference sequence). This CDR3 reads CASSLEGAGSTEAFF. The CDR3 nucleotides are TGTGCCAGCAGCTTAGAGGGGGCCGGGAGCACTGAAGCTTTCTTT.

The J gene is TRBJ1-1, the V gene TRBV11-3; perhaps TRBD1 as D (5 bases). The germline gives CDR1 SGHNT, CDR2 YENEEA. CDR3 length equals 14 residues. Trimming took 4 bases from V and 3 from J, leaving 12 bases between them. The CDR3 DNA is TGTGCCAGCAGCTACCAGGGTGGGGACACTGAAGCTTTCTTT. It encodes CASSYQGGDTEAFF.

CDR3 amino acids: CASSLIARSGLNTGELFF. DNA for the CDR3: TGTGCCAGCTCACTTATCGCCAGGAGCGGGCTGAACACCGGGGAGCTGTTTTTT. This chain uses TRBV18 with TRBJ2-2, with D perhaps TRBD2 (6 bases). The CDR3 is 18 amino acids. Germline CDR1 and CDR2: KGHSH and LQKENI. With 4 bases removed from V and 1 base from J, the gap between germline ends came to 19 bases.

The rearrangement links TRBV11-2 to TRBJ1-6, with TRBD1 as a possible D gene (5 bases). V was trimmed by 7 bases and J by 7 bases, leaving 23 bases between them. The CDR3 covers 17 residues. Per germline, CDR1 SGHAT and CDR2 FQNNGV. CDR3 sequence reads: CASTNRGTGTKNSPLHF. The CDR3 DNA reads as TGTGCCAGCACCAATAGGGGCACCGGGACTAAAAATTCACCCCTCCACTTT.

The chain joins TRBV5-1 to TRBJ2-7; no definite D call. The CDR3 runs to 12 residues. The V end lost 0 bases, the J end lost 3 bases, and 4 bases lay between the germline ends. Germline-derived CDR1 and CDR2 are SGHRS and YFSETQ. Here the CDR3 reads CASSLVGYEQYF. The CDR3, as DNA: TGCGCCAGCAGCTTGGTCGGCTACGAGCAGTACTTC. The full variable domain, completed using reference TRBV5-1 and TRBJ2-7, is KAGVTQTPRYLIKTRGQQVTLSCSPISGHRSVSWYQQTPGQGLQFLFEYFSETQRNKGNFPGRFSGRQFSNSRSEMNVSTLELGDSALYLCASSLVGYEQYFGPGTRLTVT.